These 22 T cell receptor beta chains share one sample of origin, sequenced in a study of cytomegalovirus exposure and HLA in healthy donors. 13 Jbeta primers and 60 Vbeta primers were used for the PCR. The protocol was immunoSEQ multiplex PCR, while the TCRdb copy is restricted to in-frame clones and leaves out a portion. In the table there are 200,000 to 250,000 clones, around 85% of which are singletons. The source material was PBMCs. These receptors were collected from a human donor in good health.

About this clone itself: The same CDR3 can be traced to other DNA sequences in this sample. V is TRBV7-9 and J is TRBJ1-1, with D hard to call. V lost 1 base and J 1 base, leaving 16 bases between the germline ends. The CDR3 runs to 17 residues. Germline loops: CDR1 SEHNR, CDR2 FQNEAQ (reference sequence). As DNA, the CDR3 is TGTGCCAGCAGCTTAGGTCTGGCTTTGGGCCCGAACACTGAAGCTTTCTTT. Protein product: CASSLGLALGPNTEAFF.

In this sample, this clone turned up once. The chain joins TRBV2 to TRBJ2-3; TRBD2 matches at 8 bases. Germline V gene sequence: CDR1 SNHLY, CDR2 FYNNEI. V shed 11 bases and J 5 bases; nucleotides not matched to a gene: 9. The CDR3 totals 13 residues. CDR3 DNA: TGTGCCGGGCGGGAGGCCCTAGGAGATACGCAGTATTTT. Protein: CAGREALGDTQYF.

The V call is TRBV6-1, the J call TRBJ1-2; D ambiguous. V dropped 2 bases and J dropped 8 bases, with 9 bases sitting between them. Germline lookup yields CDR1 MNHNS and CDR2 SASEGT. This CDR3 has 12 amino acids. The CDR3 nucleotides read TGTGCCAGCAGTGAAAAACGGGGAGGCTACACCTTC. Its protein product is CASSEKRGGYTF.

The count of this clone is one. This sequence joins TRBV7-9 and TRBJ2-2; D uncertain. The germline V gene encodes CDR1 SEHNR and CDR2 FQNEAQ (reference sequence). With 4 bases removed from V and 5 bases from J, the gap between germline ends came to 11 bases. The CDR3 is 14 amino acids. CDR3 sequence: CASSSLNLTGELFF. CDR3 coding DNA: TGTGCCAGCAGCTCCCTTAATTTAACCGGGGAGCTGTTTTTT.

This clone was recorded a few times. V and J are TRBV7-2 and TRBJ2-2, with TRBD2 identical over 9 bases. The CDR3 runs to 16 residues. V lost 1 base and J lost 4; bases outside the gene matches: 4. CDR1 and CDR2 (germline): SGHTA, FQGNSA. CDR3 region: CASSLGGRALTGELFF. CDR3 sequence (DNA): TGTGCCAGCAGCTTAGGCGGGAGGGCCCTCACCGGGGAGCTGTTTTTT.

The V call is TRBV6-6, the J call TRBJ2-3, with 9 bases fitting TRBD1. The length of the CDR3 is 15 residues. The trim removed 6 bases at V and 3 bases at J, leaving 7 bases unmatched. Looked up from germline, CDR1 is MNHNY and CDR2 is SVGAGI (reference sequence). For the CDR3, the DNA is TGTGCCAGCAGACCCCGGGACAGGGAAACAGATACGCAGTATTTT. Encoded protein: CASRPRDRETDTQYF.

V and J are TRBV29-1 and TRBJ2-7, with 7 bases that match TRBD1. The V gene's germline CDR1 is SQVTM and CDR2 ANQGSEA. Germline trimming cut 0 bases from V and 4 bases from J; bases unmatched to any gene: 3. This CDR3 is 13 amino acids long. The CDR3 loop is CSVEEGRGYEQYF. CDR3 nucleotides: TGCAGCGTTGAAGAGGGCAGGGGGTACGAGCAGTACTTC.

The rearrangement joins TRBV7-9 to TRBJ2-1; 10 bases align to TRBD2. This CDR3 has 11 residues. V dropped 5 bases and J dropped 14; count of bases not matched to a gene: 3. Per germline, CDR1 SEHNR and CDR2 FQNEAQ (reference sequence). CDR3 region: CASSQAGGEFF. Written as DNA, the CDR3 is TGTGCCAGCAGCCAAGCGGGAGGGGAGTTCTTC.

The chain is built from TRBV15 and TRBJ1-1; weak D call: TRBD1 (6 bases). This CDR3 comprises 14 residues. The V gene lost 8 bases and the J gene lost 7 bases, with 20 bases spanning the gap. Germline CDR1 reads LNHNV; CDR2 reads YYDKDF (reference sequence). DNA for the CDR3: TGTGCCACCCGAGAGAAAAGGGGGAGAAATGAAGCTTTCTTT. Translated, it gives CATREKRGRNEAFF.

The chain joins TRBV6-5 to TRBJ2-5, with a tentative D call TRBD2 (6 bases). Germline CDR1 and CDR2: MNHEY and SVGAGI. The CDR3 consists of 14 residues. Trimming removed 6 bases from V and 1 base from J, with 12 bases in between. The CDR3 bases are TGTGCCAGCAGACGCGGGACCATCCAAGAGACCCAGTACTTC. It encodes CASRRGTIQETQYF.

V and J are TRBV2 and TRBJ2-1, with D unresolved. V gave up 1 base and J gave up 2 bases, with 12 bases separating them. From germline, CDR1 is SNHLY and CDR2 FYNNEI. The length of the CDR3 is 16 residues. CDR3 residues: CASSEGPNYAYNEQFF. The CDR3 DNA sequence: TGTGCCAGCAGTGAAGGGCCCAACTACGCCTACAATGAGCAGTTCTTC.

The chain uses TRBV4-3 and TRBJ2-1; a possible D gene is TRBD2 (6 bases). The germline V gene encodes CDR1 LGHNA and CDR2 YSLEER. V was trimmed by 1 base and J by 3 bases, leaving 19 bases between them. The CDR3 totals 18 residues. In nucleotides, the CDR3 is TGCGCCAGCAGCCAAGCTCTTCCTAGCGTGGCCTTCTACAATGAGCAGTTCTTC. Its protein product is CASSQALPSVAFYNEQFF.

This clone showed up just once. V is TRBV4-2 and J is TRBJ1-1; 10 bases align to TRBD1. In germline, CDR1 is LGHNA, CDR2 YNFKEQ. This CDR3 spans 13 amino acids. V dropped 9 bases and J dropped 2; count of bases not matched to a gene: 3. CDR3 in DNA: TGTGCCAGTGGGACAGGGGCTAACACTGAAGCTTTCTTT. It specifies CASGTGANTEAFF.

The chain uses TRBV19 and TRBJ1-5; D possibly corresponds to TRBD1 (5 bases). Looked up from germline, CDR1 is LNHDA and CDR2 is SQIVND (reference sequence). V lost 6 bases and J 0 bases, leaving 12 bases between the germline ends. The CDR3 is 15 residues long. The CDR3 region has the DNA TGTGCCAGTAGGATCGGGGGAAATAGCAATCAGCCCCAGCATTTT. Translated, it gives CASRIGGNSNQPQHF.

The sample holds a few counts of this clone. CDR3 residues: CASSFRASTNEKLFF. The CDR3 DNA reads TGTGCCAGCAGCTTCAGGGCGTCGACTAATGAAAAACTGTTTTTT. This rearrangement joins TRBV6-5 to TRBJ1-4; tentative D call: TRBD1 (5 bases). CDR1 MNHEY and CDR2 SVGAGI come from the germline V gene. V lost 6 bases and J lost 2, with 13 bases in between. The CDR3 totals 15 residues.

V and J are TRBV27 and TRBJ2-7, with 8 bases lining up with TRBD2. The germline V gene has CDR1 MNHEY and CDR2 SMNVEV (reference sequence). The CDR3 runs to 15 residues. The junction had 8 bases not matched to a gene; V was cut back by 4 bases and J by 3 bases. In DNA, the CDR3 is TGTGCCAGCAGTTCGGTCAGCGGGGGCTTCTACGAGCAGTACTTC. Translation gives CASSSVSGGFYEQYF.

The chain employs TRBV18 and TRBJ1-2, with 7 bases matching TRBD1. CDR3 length equals 13 residues. The germline V gene has CDR1 KGHSH and CDR2 LQKENI. V was pared by 3 bases and J by 6 bases, with 4 bases of the junction left unmatched. CDR3 sequence (DNA): TGTGCCAGCTCACCTTGGCAGGGGGATGGCTACACCTTC. It yields the protein CASSPWQGDGYTF.

This clone was seen only a few times. CDR3 protein: CASSDGLAAKNIQYF. For the CDR3, the DNA is TGTGCCAGCAGTGACGGACTAGCAGCCAAAAACATTCAGTACTTC. The rearrangement joins TRBV6-1 to TRBJ2-4; 8 nucleotides match TRBD2. Germline V gene lookup returns CDR1 MNHNS and CDR2 SASEGT. Germline trimming cut 3 bases from V and 0 bases from J; bases unmatched to any gene: 1. The CDR3 has 15 residues.

This chain links TRBV7-3 with TRBJ2-1; TRBD1 aligns across 7 bases. The J segment lost 7 bases and the V segment lost 2 bases, leaving 5 bases of the junction unmatched. Germline V gives CDR1 SGHTA, CDR2 FQGTGA. This CDR3 spans 14 amino acids. For the CDR3, the DNA is TGTGCCAGCAGCTTAGACAGGGCCGGGAATGAGCAGTTCTTC. Translation gives CASSLDRAGNEQFF.

This sequence joins TRBV5-6 and TRBJ1-2; a weak D match, TRBD1 (5 bases). The ends were cut back, 2 bases at V and 8 bases at J, with 10 bases in the middle. This CDR3 spans 12 amino acids. Germline CDR1 and CDR2: SGHDT and YYEEEE. The CDR3 protein is CASSFTGMGYTF. In DNA, the CDR3 is TGTGCCAGCAGCTTTACAGGAATGGGCTACACCTTC.

The V call is TRBV25-1, the J call TRBJ2-3; D might be TRBD2 (6 bases). Germline V gives CDR1 MGHDK, CDR2 SYGVNS. This CDR3 spans 16 amino acids. V lost 3 bases and J 2 bases, leaving 15 bases between the germline ends. The CDR3 loop reads CASSETGRLSTDTQYF. The CDR3 region has the DNA TGTGCCAGCAGTGAGACCGGGAGACTCTCCACAGATACGCAGTATTTT.

V gene TRBV5-1 combines with J gene TRBJ1-1, with a tentative D call TRBD1 (6 bases). CDR1 and CDR2 from the germline V gene are SGHRS and YFSETQ. V lost 0 bases and J 1 base, leaving 10 bases between the germline ends. The length of the CDR3 is 15 residues. This CDR3 reads CASSLEGHPNTEAFF. CDR3 nucleotides: TGCGCCAGCAGCTTGGAGGGACACCCGAACACTGAAGCTTTCTTT.